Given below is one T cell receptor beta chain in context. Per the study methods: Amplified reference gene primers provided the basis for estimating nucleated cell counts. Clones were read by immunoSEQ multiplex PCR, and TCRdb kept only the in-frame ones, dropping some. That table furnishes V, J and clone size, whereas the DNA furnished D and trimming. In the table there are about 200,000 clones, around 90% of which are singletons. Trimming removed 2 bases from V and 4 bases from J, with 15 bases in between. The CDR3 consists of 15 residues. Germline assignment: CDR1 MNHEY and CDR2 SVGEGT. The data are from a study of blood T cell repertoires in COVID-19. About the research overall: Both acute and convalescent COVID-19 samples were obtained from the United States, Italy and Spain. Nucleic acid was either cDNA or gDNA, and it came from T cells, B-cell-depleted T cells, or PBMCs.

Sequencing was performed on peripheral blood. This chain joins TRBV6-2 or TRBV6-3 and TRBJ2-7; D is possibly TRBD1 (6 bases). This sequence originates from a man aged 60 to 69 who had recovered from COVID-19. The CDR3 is CASSYGGQPPYEQYF. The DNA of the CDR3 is TGTGCCAGCAGTTACGGAGGACAGCCTCCGTACGAGCAGTACTTC.